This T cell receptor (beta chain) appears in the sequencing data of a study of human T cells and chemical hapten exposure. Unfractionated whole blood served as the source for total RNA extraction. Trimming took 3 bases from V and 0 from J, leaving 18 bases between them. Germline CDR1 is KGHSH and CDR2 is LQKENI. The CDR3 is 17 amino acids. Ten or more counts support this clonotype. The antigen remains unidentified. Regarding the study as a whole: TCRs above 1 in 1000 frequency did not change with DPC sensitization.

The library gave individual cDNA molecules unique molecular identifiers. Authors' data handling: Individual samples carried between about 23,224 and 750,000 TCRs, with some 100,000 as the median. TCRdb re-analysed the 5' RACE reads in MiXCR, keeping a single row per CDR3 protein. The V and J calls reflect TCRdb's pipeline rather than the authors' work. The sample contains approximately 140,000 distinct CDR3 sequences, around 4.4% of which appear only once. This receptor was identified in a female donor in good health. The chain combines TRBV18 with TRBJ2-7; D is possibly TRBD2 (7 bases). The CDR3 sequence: CASSPLRGGVPSYEQYF. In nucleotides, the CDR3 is TGTGCCAGCTCACCCCTGCGAGGGGGGGTCCCCTCCTACGAGCAGTACTTC.